This T cell receptor beta chain was obtained from a study of T cells in Graves' hyperthyroidism and ophthalmopathy. Study-wide results and caveats: Ophthalmopathy could be told apart from stable hyperthyroidism with a 13 V-J model. Most expanded thyroid clonotypes above 0.001 recurred in blood.

The source material, RNA transcripts, was used to amplify TCR beta CDR3 regions. With the HTBI primer set, the TCR CDR3 went through a first round of RT-PCR. TCRdb processed the multiplex PCR reads anew with MiXCR; each CDR3 protein has one entry. The sample holds almost 600,000 distinct CDR3 sequences, more than 45% seen once. The ends were cut back, 5 bases at V and 4 bases at J, with 14 bases in the middle. The CDR3 runs 14 residues. In regard to this clonotype: The target antigen is unknown.

The chain joins TRBV12-3 or TRBV12-4 to TRBJ1-1; a weak D match, TRBD1 (6 bases). The clonotype was recovered from a woman younger than 30 with Graves' hyperthyroidism. The sequencing sample was made of peripheral blood or thyroid tissue (not recorded which). The CDR3 bases are TGTGCCAGCAGTCCCCAGACAGGTAGCACTGAAGCTTTCTTT. Protein: CASSPQTGSTEAFF.